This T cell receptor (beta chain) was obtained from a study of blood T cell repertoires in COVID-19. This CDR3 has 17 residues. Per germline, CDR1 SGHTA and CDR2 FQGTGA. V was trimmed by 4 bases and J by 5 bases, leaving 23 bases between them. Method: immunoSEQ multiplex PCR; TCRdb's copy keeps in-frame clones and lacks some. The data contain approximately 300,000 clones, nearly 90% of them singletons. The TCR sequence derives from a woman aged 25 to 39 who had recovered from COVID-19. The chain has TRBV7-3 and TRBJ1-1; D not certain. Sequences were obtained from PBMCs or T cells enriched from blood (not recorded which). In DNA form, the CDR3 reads TGTGCCAGCAGCTCCCTCCCCCGGGTATGGTCGAATACTGAAGCTTTCTTT. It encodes CASSSLPRVWSNTEAFF.